The next 15 T cell receptor beta chains were all read from a single sample in a study of tumor and adjacent non-tumor tissue in lung cancer. Three rounds of nested PCR, following a modified ARM-PCR protocol, produced the TCRbeta library. One entry per CDR3 protein, called by TCRdb with MiXCR from the multiplex PCR reads. The sample lists about 110,000 distinct CDR3 sequences; nearly 85% were seen once. The template was RNA from unsorted bulk tissue. Sequenced: lung tumor tissue. The origin of the receptors is a man between 65 and 79 years old with non-small cell lung cancer.

V is TRBV20-1 and J is TRBJ2-3; weak D call: TRBD2 (6 bases). V lost 5 bases to trimming and J lost 3 bases, with 21 bases between them. The CDR3 length is 16 residues. Germline V gives CDR1 DFQATT, CDR2 SNEGSKA (reference sequence). This CDR3 reads CSAPRGSGSLTDTQYF. CDR3 nucleotides: TGCAGTGCTCCGCGTGGGTCCGGGAGCTTGACAGATACGCAGTATTTT.

The chain carries TRBV11-2 and TRBJ2-2, with a weak D call TRBD1 (5 bases). Trimming cost V 6 bases and J 8 bases, with 19 bases left between them. The V gene's germline CDR1 is SGHAT and CDR2 FQNNGV. The CDR3 runs 15 residues. The CDR3 DNA reads TGTGCCAGCAGATTAAACTATAGGGGTGCTGGGGAGCTGTTTTTT. Its protein is CASRLNYRGAGELFF.

This clonotype came up a few times. Compared with germline, one end of the junction differs, possibly owing to a read error. J is TRBJ1-1 and V is TRBV5-4; tentative D call: TRBD1 (5 bases). CDR3 length: 14 residues. CDR1 SGHNT and CDR2 YYREEE come from the germline V gene (reference sequence). CDR3 sequence reads: CVSSFDRGNTEAFF. The CDR3 DNA follows: TGTGTCAGCAGCTTTGATAGGGGAAACACTGAAGCTTTCTTT.

Turning to this clonotype: A much larger clone differs from this one at a single base, so this may be a read error. The rearrangement joins TRBV7-8 to TRBJ1-2, with D maybe TRBD1 (6 bases). The CDR3 extends over 17 amino acids. CDR1 is SGHVS, CDR2 FQNEAQ, per germline. V gave up 5 bases and J gave up 1 base, with 20 bases separating them. The CDR3 loop reads CASSPDSRTSLNYGYTF. The DNA for the CDR3 is TGTGCCAGCAGCCCGGACAGTAGAACTAGCCTTAACTATGGCTACACCTTC.

This sequence joins TRBV20-1 and TRBJ2-7; the match to TRBD2 covers 7 bases. The CDR3 has 15 residues. CDR1 and CDR2 from the germline V gene are DFQATT and SNEGSKA (reference sequence). Losses at the gene ends were 4 bases for V and 4 bases for J; bases not matched to a gene: 13. CDR3 in DNA: TGCAGTGCTAACTCTCTTAGCGGGTTTCTATACGAGCAGTACTTC. This codes for CSANSLSGFLYEQYF.

This clonotype was counted a few times. This chain connects TRBV7-3 to TRBJ2-1; 10 positions match TRBD2. This CDR3 region has 15 residues. V shed 5 bases, J shed 4 bases, and the junction held 5 bases outside the gene matches. Germline assignment: CDR1 SGHTA and CDR2 FQGTGA. CDR3 DNA: TGTGCCAGCAGCCCAATAGCGGGGGGATACAATGAGCAGTTCTTC. Amino acid sequence: CASSPIAGGYNEQFF.

Concerning this clonotype itself: One end of the junction does not line up with germline, which may come from a read error. V usage is TRBV6-5 and J usage is TRBJ1-4; TRBD1 agrees at 9 bases. Germline values: CDR1 MNHEY, CDR2 SVGAGI. CDR3 size: 15 residues. In DNA, the CDR3 is TGTGACAGCAGATCTGGACAGGGGAGTGGTGAAGAACTGTTTTTT. This sequence encodes CDSRSGQGSGEELFF.

Points on this clonotype: One junction end does not reproduce the germline sequence, and a read error may be involved. The rearrangement links TRBV6-5 to TRBJ1-1; D is ambiguous. The CDR3 sequence is 13 residues long. From germline, CDR1 is MNHEY and CDR2 SVGAGI. The CDR3 loop reads CACSSGLNTEAFF. For the CDR3, the DNA is TGTGCCTGCAGTAGTGGATTGAACACTGAAGCTTTCTTT.

This chain uses TRBV11-2 with TRBJ1-6; D is uncertain. The ends were cut back, 0 bases at V and 8 bases at J, with 11 bases in the middle. From germline, CDR1 is SGHAT and CDR2 FQNNGV. There are 15 residues in the CDR3. The CDR3 here is CASSLEWAADSPLHF. CDR3 sequence (DNA): TGTGCCAGCAGCTTAGAGTGGGCGGCGGATTCACCCCTCCACTTT.

Comments on this clonotype: The conserved phenylalanine or tryptophan normally closing the CDR3 is absent here, so this likely arose from a read error. The limits of the CDR3 on the DNA are not certain, so only TCRdb's listed CDR3 is given. The rearrangement joins TRBV6-5 to TRBJ1-1. Counting both end residues, the CDR3 totals 14 amino acids. Germline lookup yields CDR1 MNHEY and CDR2 SVGAGI. CDR3 residues: CASSYDPEGTEAFY.

As to this clonotype: The germline gene is not matched at one end of the junction; a read error may be the cause. The chain carries TRBV6-6 and TRBJ2-7; tentatively, D is TRBD2 (5 bases). CDR1 is MNHNY, CDR2 SVGAGI, per germline (reference sequence). The length of the CDR3 is 15 residues. The CDR3 sequence: CASERPEGPSYEQYF. The CDR3 DNA follows: TGTGCCAGCGAACGCCCAGAGGGCCCTTCCTACGAGCAATACTTC.

Concerning this clonotype itself: In this CDR3 the conserved last residue, phenylalanine or tryptophan, is missing, so a read error is likely. The chain has TRBV12-3 or TRBV12-4 and TRBJ1-2; a possible D gene is TRBD1 (6 bases). V lost 7 bases to trimming and J lost 4 bases, with 13 bases between them. The CDR3 totals 13 residues. The DNA for the CDR3 is TGTGCCAGCAATTTTCCCAGGGGCTATGGCTACACCTCC. Its protein product is CASNFPRGYGYTS.

Of note for this clonotype: One junction end does not reproduce the germline sequence, and a read error may be involved. The V gene is TRBV29-1, the J gene TRBJ2-7; tentatively, D is TRBD1 or TRBD2 (6 bases each). There are 12 residues in the CDR3. Germline V gene sequence: CDR1 SQVTM, CDR2 ANQGSEA. The CDR3 coding sequence is TGCAGCGCCTGGGGGGCGAACCACGAGCAGTATTTC. It is translated as CSAWGANHEQYF.

Turning to this clonotype: At one boundary the junction diverges from the germline segment, which might be a read error. The chain has TRBV6-4 and TRBJ1-1; D is unresolved. This CDR3 is built from 14 residues. Looked up from germline, CDR1 is MRHNA and CDR2 is SNTAGT. The CDR3 region has the DNA TGCGCCAGCAGCCCGGAAGGAGTGAACACTGAAGCTTTCTTT. This sequence encodes CASSPEGVNTEAFF.

As to this clonotype: Mismatch with germline at one junction end may stem from a read error. The rearrangement uses TRBV2 and TRBJ2-7; D is perhaps TRBD1 (5 bases). The germline V gene has CDR1 SNHLY and CDR2 FYNNEI. There are 12 residues in the CDR3. The CDR3 DNA follows: TGTGCCAGCATGACAGAGAGTTACGAGAAGTACTTC. It specifies CASMTESYEKYF.